This note documents a single TCR beta chain sequence. The table came from immunoSEQ multiplex PCR; TCRdb's copy has only in-frame clones and leaves some out. This sample yields about 150,000 clones, of which roughly 84% are seen a single time; roughly 0.6% belongs to the top ten. Trimming stripped 3 bases from V and 6 bases from J, with 17 bases between. Germline assignment: CDR1 KGHSH and CDR2 LQKENI. This CDR3 contains 15 residues. This entry comes from a study of blood T cell repertoires in COVID-19. The clonotype comes from a man in his fifties or sixties with COVID-19, enrolled during active disease. The sequenced sample consisted of peripheral blood. The chain links TRBV18 to TRBJ1-1; D is possibly TRBD1 (5 bases). The DNA for the CDR3 is TGTGCCAGCTCACCCCGAGGTCAGGGTGTAGCTGAAGCTTTCTTT. This gives the protein CASSPRGQGVAEAFF. The variable domain in full, completed from reference TRBV18 and TRBJ1-1, reads NAGVMQNPRHLVRRRGQEARLRCSPMKGHSHVYWYRQLPEEGLKFMVYLQKENIIDESGMPKERFSAEFPKEGPSILRIQQVVRGDSAAYFCASSPRGQGVAEAFFGQGTRLTVV.